The T cell receptor beta chain under discussion was sequenced for a study of T-cell reconstitution after alpha-beta-depleted transplantation in children. This sample's TCRbeta library carried unique molecular identifier barcodes. TCRdb itself ran the PCR reads through MiXCR, one entry per CDR3 protein. The sample has hundreds of thousands of distinct CDR3 sequences, about a sixth seen once. Deletions cut 6 bases from V and 0 bases from J, with 8 bases between. From germline, CDR1 is SGHTA and CDR2 FQGNSA. CDR3 length: 14 residues. Sequencing used PBMCs, mostly from graft donor cells, obtained 360 days after TCRalphabeta/CD19-depleted stem cell transplant. This chain uses TRBV7-2 with TRBJ2-2, with D hard to call. The receptor comes from a boy under two years old who had a stem cell transplant for Wiskott-Aldrich syndrome, so the T cells may come from the graft donor. As DNA, the CDR3 is TGTGCCAGCAGGCGCGCTGCGAACACCGGGGAGCTGTTTTTT. Amino acid sequence: CASRRAANTGELFF.